This T cell receptor beta chain was sequenced in a study of T-cell memory formation after mild COVID-19. Overall study context: Each donor largely had its own TCR clusters. Study-wide results and caveats: Mostly located in CM and EM were contracting CD4+ clones, with contracting CD8+ clones located in EMRA. The pre-infection memory compartment contained some responding clones, suggesting cross-reactive memory joined. Later expanders leaned toward CD4+, whereas clones contracting from day 15 to 85 were balanced CD4/CD8.

Details on this clonotype: Its antigen is unidentified.

The V gene's germline CDR1 is MGHDK and CDR2 SYGVNS. With 6 bases removed from V and 8 bases from J, the gap between germline ends came to 13 bases. This CDR3 is built from 12 residues. MiXCR was run by TCRdb on the 5' RACE reads, yielding one entry per CDR3 protein. Here the sample spans 85,000 to 130,000 distinct CDR3 sequences, around 11% being singletons. Input material: PBMCs or a T cell subset sorted from them (not recorded which). The rearrangement uses TRBV25-1 and TRBJ1-1; perhaps TRBD1 as D (6 bases). This sequence originates from an adult woman who had mild COVID-19 (a few samples of this study predate the infection). Cell type and time point are not known. The CDR3 region has the DNA TGTGCCAGCAGCCACCCAACAGGGGAAGCTTTCTTT. It codes for CASSHPTGEAFF.